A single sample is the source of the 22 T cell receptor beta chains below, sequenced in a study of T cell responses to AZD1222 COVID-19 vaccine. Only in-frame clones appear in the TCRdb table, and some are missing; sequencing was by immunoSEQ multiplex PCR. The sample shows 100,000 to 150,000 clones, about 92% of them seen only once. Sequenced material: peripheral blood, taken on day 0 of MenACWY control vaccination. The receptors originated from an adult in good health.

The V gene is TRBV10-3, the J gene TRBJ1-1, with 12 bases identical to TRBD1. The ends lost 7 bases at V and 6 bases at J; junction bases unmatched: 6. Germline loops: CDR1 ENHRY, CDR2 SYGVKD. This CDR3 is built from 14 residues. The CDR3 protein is CAITGQGAVAEAFF. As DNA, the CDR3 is TGTGCCATCACGGGACAGGGGGCGGTAGCTGAAGCTTTCTTT.

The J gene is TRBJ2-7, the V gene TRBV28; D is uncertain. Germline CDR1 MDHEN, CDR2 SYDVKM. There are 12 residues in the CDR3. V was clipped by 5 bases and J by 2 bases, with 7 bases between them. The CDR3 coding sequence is TGTGCCAGCAGTACGAACCCCTACGAGCAGTACGTC. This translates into CASSTNPYEQYV.

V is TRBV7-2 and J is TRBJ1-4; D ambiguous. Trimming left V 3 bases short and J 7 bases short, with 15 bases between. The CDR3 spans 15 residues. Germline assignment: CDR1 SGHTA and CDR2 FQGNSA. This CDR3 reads CASSFPTGLVEKLFF. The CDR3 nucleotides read TGTGCCAGCAGCTTCCCCACCGGGTTGGTTGAAAAACTGTTTTTT.

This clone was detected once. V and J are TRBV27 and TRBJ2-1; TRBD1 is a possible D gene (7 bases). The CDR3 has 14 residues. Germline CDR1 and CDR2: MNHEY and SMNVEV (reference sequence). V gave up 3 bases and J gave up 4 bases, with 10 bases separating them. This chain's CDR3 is CASSFQGGYNEQFF. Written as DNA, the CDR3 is TGTGCCAGCAGTTTTCAGGGGGGATACAATGAGCAGTTCTTC.

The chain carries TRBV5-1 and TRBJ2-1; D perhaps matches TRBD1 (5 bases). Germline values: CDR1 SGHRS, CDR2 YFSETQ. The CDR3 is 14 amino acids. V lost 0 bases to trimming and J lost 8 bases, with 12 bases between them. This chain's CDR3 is CASSLEARAYEQFF. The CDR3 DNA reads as TGCGCCAGCAGCTTGGAAGCCAGGGCCTATGAGCAGTTCTTC.

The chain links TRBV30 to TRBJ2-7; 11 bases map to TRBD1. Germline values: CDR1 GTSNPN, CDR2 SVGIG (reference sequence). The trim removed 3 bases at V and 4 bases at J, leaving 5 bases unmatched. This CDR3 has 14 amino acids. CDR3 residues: CAWRDRGLNYEQYF. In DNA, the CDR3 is TGTGCCTGGAGGGACAGGGGGCTTAATTACGAGCAGTACTTC.

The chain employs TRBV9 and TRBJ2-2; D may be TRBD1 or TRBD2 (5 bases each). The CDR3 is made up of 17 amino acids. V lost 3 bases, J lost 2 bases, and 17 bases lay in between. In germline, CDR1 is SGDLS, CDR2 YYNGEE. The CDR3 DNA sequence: TGTGCCAGCAGCGCTAGCACCAGCAGGGCTAACACCGGGGAGCTGTTTTTT. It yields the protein CASSASTSRANTGELFF.

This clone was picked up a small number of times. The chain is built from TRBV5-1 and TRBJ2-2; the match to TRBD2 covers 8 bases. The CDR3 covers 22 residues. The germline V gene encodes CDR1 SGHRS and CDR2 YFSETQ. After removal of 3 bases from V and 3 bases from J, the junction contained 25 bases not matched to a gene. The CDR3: CASSSPGSGGLRIGGDTGELFF. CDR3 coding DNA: TGCGCCAGCAGCTCCCCAGGCTCTGGTGGACTCCGGATCGGGGGGGACACCGGGGAGCTGTTTTTT. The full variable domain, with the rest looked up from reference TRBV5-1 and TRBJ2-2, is KAGVTQTPRYLIKTRGQQVTLSCSPISGHRSVSWYQQTPGQGLQFLFEYFSETQRNKGNFPGRFSGRQFSNSRSEMNVSTLELGDSALYLCASSSPGSGGLRIGGDTGELFFGEGSRLTVL.

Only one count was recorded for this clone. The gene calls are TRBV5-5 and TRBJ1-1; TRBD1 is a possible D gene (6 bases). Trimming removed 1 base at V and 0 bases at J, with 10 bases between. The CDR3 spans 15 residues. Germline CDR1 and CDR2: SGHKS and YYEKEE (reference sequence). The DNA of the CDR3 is TGTGCCAGCAGCTTGACAGGGTCCATGAACACTGAAGCTTTCTTT. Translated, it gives CASSLTGSMNTEAFF.

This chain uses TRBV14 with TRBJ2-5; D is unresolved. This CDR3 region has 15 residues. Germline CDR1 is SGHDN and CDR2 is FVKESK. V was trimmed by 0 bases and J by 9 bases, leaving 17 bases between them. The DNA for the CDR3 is TGTGCCAGCAGCCAAGATCTAGGCTTTCAGAGGTCCCAGTACTTC. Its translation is CASSQDLGFQRSQYF.

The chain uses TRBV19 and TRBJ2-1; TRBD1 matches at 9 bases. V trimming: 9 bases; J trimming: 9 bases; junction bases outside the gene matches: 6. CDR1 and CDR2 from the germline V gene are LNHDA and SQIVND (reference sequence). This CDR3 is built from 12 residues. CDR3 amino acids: CASGQGIGEQFF. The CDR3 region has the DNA TGTGCCAGCGGACAGGGGATAGGTGAGCAGTTCTTC. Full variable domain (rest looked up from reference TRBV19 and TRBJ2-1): DGGITQSPKYLFRKEGQNVTLSCEQNLNHDAMYWYRQDPGQGLRLIYYSQIVNDFQKGDIAEGYSVSREKKESFPLTVTSAQKNPTAFYLCASGQGIGEQFFGPGTRLTVL.

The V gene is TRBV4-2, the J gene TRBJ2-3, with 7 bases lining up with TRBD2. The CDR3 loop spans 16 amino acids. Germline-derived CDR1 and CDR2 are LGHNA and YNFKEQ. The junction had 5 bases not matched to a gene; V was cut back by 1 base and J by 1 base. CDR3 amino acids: CASSQGSGVGTDTQYF. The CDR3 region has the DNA TGTGCCAGCAGCCAAGGAAGCGGGGTTGGCACAGATACGCAGTATTTT.

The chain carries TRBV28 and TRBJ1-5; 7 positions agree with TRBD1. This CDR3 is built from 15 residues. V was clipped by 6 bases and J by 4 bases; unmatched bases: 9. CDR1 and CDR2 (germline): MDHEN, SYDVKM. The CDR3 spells CASRYGTAHNQPQHF. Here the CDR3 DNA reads TGTGCCAGCAGATACGGGACAGCCCATAATCAGCCCCAGCATTTT.

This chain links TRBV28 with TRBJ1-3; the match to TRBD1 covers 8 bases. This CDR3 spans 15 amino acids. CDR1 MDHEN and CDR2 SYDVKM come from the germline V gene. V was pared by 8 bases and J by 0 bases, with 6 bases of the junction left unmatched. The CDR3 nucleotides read TGTGCCAGCTGGACAGGGACCAACTCTGGAAACACCATATATTTT. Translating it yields CASWTGTNSGNTIYF.

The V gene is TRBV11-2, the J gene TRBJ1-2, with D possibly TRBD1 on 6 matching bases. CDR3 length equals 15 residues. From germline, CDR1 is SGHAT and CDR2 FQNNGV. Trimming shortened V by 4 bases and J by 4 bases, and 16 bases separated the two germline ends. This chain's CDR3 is CASSSTTGHGYGYTF. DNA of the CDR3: TGTGCCAGCAGCTCGACTACAGGGCATGGCTATGGCTACACCTTC.

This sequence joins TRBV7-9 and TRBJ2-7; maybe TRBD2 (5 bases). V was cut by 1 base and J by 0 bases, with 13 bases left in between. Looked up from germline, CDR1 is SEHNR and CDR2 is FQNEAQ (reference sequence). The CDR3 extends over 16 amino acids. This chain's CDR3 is CASSLGWENLSYEQYF. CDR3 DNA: TGTGCCAGCAGCTTAGGGTGGGAGAATCTCTCCTACGAGCAGTACTTC.

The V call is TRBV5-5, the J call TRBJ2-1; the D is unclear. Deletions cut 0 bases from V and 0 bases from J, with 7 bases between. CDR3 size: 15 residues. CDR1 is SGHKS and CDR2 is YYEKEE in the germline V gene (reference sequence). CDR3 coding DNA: TGTGCCAGCAGCTTGGACTTGAACTCCTACAATGAGCAGTTCTTC. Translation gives CASSLDLNSYNEQFF. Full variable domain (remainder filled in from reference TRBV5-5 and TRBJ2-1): DAGVTQSPTHLIKTRGQQVTLRCSPISGHKSVSWYQQVLGQGPQFIFQYYEKEERGRGNFPDRFSARQFPNYSSELNVNALLLGDSALYLCASSLDLNSYNEQFFGPGTRLTVL.

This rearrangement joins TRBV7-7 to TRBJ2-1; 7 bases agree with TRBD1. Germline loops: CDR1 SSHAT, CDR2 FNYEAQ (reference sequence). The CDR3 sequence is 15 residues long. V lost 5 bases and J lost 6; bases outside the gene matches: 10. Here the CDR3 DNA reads TGTGCCAGCAGCCCAAGGACAGGATTGCCCAATGAGCAGTTCTTC. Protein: CASSPRTGLPNEQFF.

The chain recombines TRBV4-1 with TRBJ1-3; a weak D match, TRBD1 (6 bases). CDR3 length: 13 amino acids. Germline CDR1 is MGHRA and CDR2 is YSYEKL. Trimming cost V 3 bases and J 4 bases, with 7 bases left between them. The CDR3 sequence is CASSHGQGNTIYF. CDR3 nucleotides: TGCGCCAGCAGCCACGGACAGGGAAACACCATATATTTT.

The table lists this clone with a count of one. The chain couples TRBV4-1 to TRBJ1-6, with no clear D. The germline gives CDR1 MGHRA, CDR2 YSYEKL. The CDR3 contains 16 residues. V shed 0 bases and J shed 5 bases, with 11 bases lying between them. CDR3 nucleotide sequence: TGCGCCAGCAGCCAAGAAAGAACAGCAAATAATTCACCCCTCCACTTT. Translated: CASSQERTANNSPLHF.

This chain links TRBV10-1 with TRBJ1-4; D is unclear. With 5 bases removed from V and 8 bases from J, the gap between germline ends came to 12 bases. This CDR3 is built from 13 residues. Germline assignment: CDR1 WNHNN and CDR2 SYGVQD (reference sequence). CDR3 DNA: TGCGCCAGCAGTTTTAGGGTCGGCGAAAAACTGTTTTTT. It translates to CASSFRVGEKLFF.

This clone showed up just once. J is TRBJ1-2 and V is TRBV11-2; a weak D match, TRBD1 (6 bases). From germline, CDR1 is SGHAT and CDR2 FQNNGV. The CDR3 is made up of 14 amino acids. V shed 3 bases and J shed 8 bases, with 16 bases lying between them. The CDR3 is CASSFGTPPRGYTF. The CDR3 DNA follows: TGTGCCAGCAGCTTCGGGACACCTCCCCGAGGCTACACCTTC.